This T cell receptor (beta chain) was identified in a study of T-cell reconstitution after alpha-beta-depleted transplantation in children. Unique molecular identifiers were built into the TCRbeta library. TCRdb passed the PCR reads through MiXCR, listing each CDR3 protein once. The table lists under 400,000 distinct CDR3 sequences, around 25% of them singletons, with 10% to 11% in the top ten. This clonotype was seen more than once but under ten times. The antigen remains unidentified. This CDR3 region has 15 residues. The germline CDR1 and CDR2 sequences are SGHRS and YFSETQ. Trimming removed 2 bases from V and 3 bases from J; junction bases left unmatched: 5. General study findings and limits: One year after transplant, T-cell counts and diversity came mostly from newly produced T cells. High day-60 TCRbeta diversity in some patients came from surviving recipient T cells and thymic progenitors.

This receptor was obtained from a male patient aged 10 to 17 who had a stem cell transplant for acute lymphoblastic leukemia, so the T cells may come from the graft donor. The sample here was PBMCs, mostly from graft donor cells, taken 180 days after TCRalphabeta/CD19-depleted stem cell transplant. The rearrangement uses TRBV5-1 and TRBJ1-5; 7 positions agree with TRBD1. The CDR3 bases are TGCGCCAGCAGCTTAAGGACAGGACCCAATCAGCCCCAGCATTTT. It specifies CASSLRTGPNQPQHF.